Many counts were recorded for the clone carrying this TCR beta chain. Its antigen remains unidentified. This sample was included in a study of Ad26.COV2.S vaccination and SARS-CoV-2 variants. Specified treatment: roughly 19 received Ad26.COV2.S at low or high dose, single or two shots; 5 received placebo; per-sample allocation not given. Each sample was drawn 63 days after the first injection (of vaccine or placebo). TCRdb's copy holds only in-frame clones and misses some; the assay was immunoSEQ multiplex PCR. Of approximately 300,000 clones listed, roughly 84% are singletons. Trimming cost V 3 bases and J 2 bases, with 14 bases left between them. CDR3 size: 17 residues. Germline assignment: CDR1 SGHDN and CDR2 FVKESK. Study-wide points: Total responses of T cells may have been underestimated by the analyses of TCR breadth and depth.

The TCR originated in a person between 18 and 65 years old who received the Ad26.COV2.S COVID-19 vaccine or a placebo. This specimen consisted of peripheral blood, obtained in a trial of Ad26.COV2.S vaccine versus placebo. The gene calls are TRBV14 and TRBJ1-6; TRBD1 might be the D (6 bases). Written as DNA, the CDR3 is TGTGCCAGCAGCCAGGCCGCCAGGGGCGCCTATAATTCACCCCTCCACTTT. Its translation: CASSQAARGAYNSPLHF. Full variable domain (remainder filled in from reference TRBV14 and TRBJ1-6): EAGVTQFPSHSVIEKGQTVTLRCDPISGHDNLYWYRRVMGKEIKFLLHFVKESKQDESGMPNNRFLAERTGGTYSTLKVQPAELEDSGVYFCASSQAARGAYNSPLHFGNGTRLTVT.